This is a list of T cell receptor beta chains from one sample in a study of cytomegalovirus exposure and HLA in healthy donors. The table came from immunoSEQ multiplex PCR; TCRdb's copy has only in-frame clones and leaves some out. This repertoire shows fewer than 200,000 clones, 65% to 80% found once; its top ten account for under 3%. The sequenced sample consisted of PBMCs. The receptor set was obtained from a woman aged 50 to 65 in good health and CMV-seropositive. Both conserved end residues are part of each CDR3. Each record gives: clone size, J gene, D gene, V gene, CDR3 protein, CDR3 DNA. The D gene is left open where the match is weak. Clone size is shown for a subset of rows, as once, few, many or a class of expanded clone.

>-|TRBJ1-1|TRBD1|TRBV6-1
CASRQGPTEAFF
TGTGCCAGCAGACAGGGGCCCACTGAAGCTTTCTTT
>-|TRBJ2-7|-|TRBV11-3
CASSQDSYSSYEQYF
TGTGCCAGCAGCCAGGACAGTTATAGCTCCTACGAGCAGTACTTC
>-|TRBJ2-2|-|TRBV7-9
CASSSGQNTGELFF
TGTGCCAGCAGCTCGGGACAGAACACCGGGGAGCTGTTTTTT
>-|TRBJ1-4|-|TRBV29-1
CSVSHRPNEKLFF
TGCAGCGTTTCGCACAGACCGAATGAAAAACTGTTTTTT
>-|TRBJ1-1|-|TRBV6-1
CASSESGGRTEAFF
TGTGCCAGCAGTGAATCTGGGGGCCGGACTGAAGCTTTCTTT
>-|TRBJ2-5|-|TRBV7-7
CASSFSYQETQYF
TGTGCCAGCAGCTTTAGCTACCAAGAGACCCAGTACTTC
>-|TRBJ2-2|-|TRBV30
CAWSRGAGYTGELFF
TGTGCCTGGAGTCGAGGGGCGGGGTACACCGGGGAGCTGTTTTTT
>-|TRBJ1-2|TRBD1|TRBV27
CASSLSWDSYGYTF
TGTGCCAGCAGTTTATCCTGGGACAGCTATGGCTACACCTTC
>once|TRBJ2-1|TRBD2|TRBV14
CASSQNSGGLRTEQFF
TGTGCCAGCAGCCAGAATAGCGGGGGGCTCCGAACGGAGCAGTTCTTC
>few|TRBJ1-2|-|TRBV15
CATSRGVRDNYGYTF
TGTGCCACCAGCAGAGGGGTGAGGGATAACTATGGCTACACCTTC
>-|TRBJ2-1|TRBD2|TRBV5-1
CASSTMTGGTDNEQFF
TGCGCCAGCAGCACGATGACGGGGGGTACGGATAATGAGCAGTTCTTC
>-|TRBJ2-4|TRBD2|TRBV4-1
CASSSNSGVIAKNIQYF
TGCGCCAGCAGCTCCAATAGCGGGGTAATAGCCAAAAACATTCAGTACTTC
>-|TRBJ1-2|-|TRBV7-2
CASSLDGGGGYTF
TGTGCCAGCAGCCTCGACGGAGGTGGGGGCTACACCTTC
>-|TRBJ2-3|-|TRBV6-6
CASSYPADTQYF
TGTGCCAGCAGTTATCCCGCAGATACGCAGTATTTT
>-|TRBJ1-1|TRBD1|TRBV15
CATSRDAGGSEAFF
TGTGCCACCAGCAGAGATGCAGGGGGCTCTGAAGCTTTCTTT
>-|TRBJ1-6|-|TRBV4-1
CASSPSSYNSPLHF
TGCGCCAGCAGCCCCAGCTCCTATAATTCACCCCTCCACTTT
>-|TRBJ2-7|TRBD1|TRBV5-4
CASSGAGTGAYEQYF
TGTGCCAGCAGCGGGGCCGGGACAGGGGCCTACGAGCAGTACTTC
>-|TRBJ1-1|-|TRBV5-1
CASSLSGQGSTEAFF
TGCGCCAGCAGCTTGTCCGGTCAGGGGAGCACTGAAGCTTTCTTT